This T cell receptor beta chain was sequenced in a study of Ad26.COV2.S vaccination and SARS-CoV-2 variants. Study findings and constraints: Using TCR breadth and depth analyses may have led to underestimated total T cell responses. Non-spike TCR breadth showed similarity between vaccine and placebo recipients.

CDR3 length equals 17 residues. The germline gives CDR1 SGHTA, CDR2 FQGNSA. The V and J ends lost 5 bases and 0 bases respectively, with 17 bases between them. Specified treatment: roughly 20 received Ad26.COV2.S at low or high dose, single or two shots; about five received placebo; per-sample allocation not given. Samples were taken on day 63 after the first vaccine or placebo injection. The sample came from a Boston adult aged 18-55 years. Assay: immunoSEQ multiplex PCR; the TCRdb copy retains only in-frame clones and omits some. The repertoire holds about 280,000 clones, with approximately 87% as singletons. As regards this clone: Antigen specificity is unknown.

The sequence derives from a person between 18 and 59 years old who received the Ad26.COV2.S COVID-19 vaccine or a placebo. The chain couples TRBV7-2 to TRBJ1-5; maybe TRBD1 (5 bases). The sample here was peripheral blood, taken in a trial of Ad26.COV2.S vaccine versus placebo. CDR3 loop: CASSPGGTPYSNQPQHF. The CDR3 DNA reads TGTGCCAGCAGCCCAGGCGGGACTCCTTATAGCAATCAGCCCCAGCATTTT.